Shown below are 11 T cell receptor beta chains from a single sample sequenced in a study of CD8 T cells in ankylosing spondylitis (dated by TCRdb to between 2016 and 2019). The paper's findings and limits, for the study overall: Blood from ankylosing spondylitis patients appeared to be characterized by a TCR beta motif made up of seven or eight highly homologous amino acid variants.

These receptors' antigens are unknown. Receptor amplification or capture employed 5' RACE. Instrument on record: Illumina HiSeq 2500. TCRdb reworked the public reads: Q25 trimming with fastp, MiXCR clone assembly, productive beta chains retained. Rows are unified per CDR3 protein, each entry keeping the most common DNA and genes. This sample lists 220,000 or so distinct CDR3 sequences; around 16% were detected once. The ten largest clones capture about two fifths of the sample. Sequenced input: blood, either unsorted or a sorted T cell fraction (not recorded which). These receptors originate from a male donor with ankylosing spondylitis.

The count of this clonotype is one. The chain couples TRBV9 to TRBJ1-2; 8 bases line up with TRBD1. The V gene end was trimmed by 3 bases and the J gene end by 2 bases; junction bases not matched to a gene: 18. The CDR3 loop spans 19 amino acids. Germline values: CDR1 SGDLS, CDR2 YYNGEE. CDR3 amino acids: CASSGYPIESAGGNYGYTF. In nucleotides, the CDR3 is TGTGCCAGCAGCGGATACCCAATAGAGTCCGCAGGGGGCAACTATGGCTACACCTTC.

The chain links TRBV5-1 to TRBJ1-1; TRBD1 is a possible D gene (6 bases). There are 14 residues in the CDR3. V gave up 4 bases and J gave up 2 bases, with 12 bases separating them. Germline V gives CDR1 SGHRS, CDR2 YFSETQ. The CDR3 nucleotides are TGCGCCAGCAGCCCCACGGACAGTAACACTGAAGCTTTCTTT. Protein sequence: CASSPTDSNTEAFF.

This clonotype was observed many times. The chain combines TRBV12-3 or TRBV12-4 with TRBJ2-5; TRBD1 might be the D (6 bases). Trimming left V 7 bases short and J 5 bases short, with 11 bases between. The CDR3 contains 12 residues. The CDR3 nucleotides read TGTGCCAGCACGGCAGGGGATGAGACCCAGTACTTC. It translates to CASTAGDETQYF.

In this sample, this clonotype turned up a few times. The chain uses TRBV7-9 and TRBJ2-1; the match to TRBD2 covers 10 bases. This CDR3 contains 15 residues. V lost 7 bases, J lost 8 bases, and 11 bases stayed unmatched. CDR1 and CDR2 (germline): SEHNR, FQNEAQ (reference sequence). For the CDR3, the DNA is TGTGCCAGCAAGGGACGGAGCGGGGGGGCCGATGAGCAGTTCTTC. Translating gives CASKGRSGGADEQFF.

This clonotype occurred a few times. The CDR3 coding sequence is TGTGCCACCAGCTCTCGGCTAGTGGGGGAGACCCAGTACTTC. Its translation: CATSSRLVGETQYF. This chain uses TRBV15 with TRBJ2-5; D gene uncertain. V lost 5 bases and J lost 5, with 15 bases in between. This CDR3 comprises 14 residues. CDR1 LNHNV and CDR2 YYDKDF come from the germline V gene (reference sequence). Full variable domain (remainder filled in from reference TRBV15 and TRBJ2-5): DAMVIQNPRYQVTQFGKPVTLSCSQTLNHNVMYWYQQKSSQAPKLLFHYYDKDFNNEADTPDNFQSRRPNTSFCFLDIRSPGLGDTAMYLCATSSRLVGETQYFGPGTRLLVL.

This clonotype was seen more than once but under ten times. The rearrangement joins TRBV2 to TRBJ2-5; D is ambiguous. The CDR3 is made up of 12 amino acids. Trimming removed 3 bases at V and 2 bases at J, with 4 bases between. CDR1 SNHLY and CDR2 FYNNEI come from the germline V gene. DNA for the CDR3: TGTGCCAGCAGTGATTGGCAAGAGACCCAGTACTTC. Its protein product is CASSDWQETQYF.

This clonotype was observed a handful of times. This rearrangement joins TRBV6-1 to TRBJ1-4, with D possibly being TRBD1 (6 bases). Trimming left V 5 bases short and J 7 bases short, with 17 bases between. CDR1 is MNHNS, CDR2 SASEGT, per germline. CDR3 length: 15 amino acids. As DNA, the CDR3 is TGTGCCAGCAGTCTTCGACAGGATCTTGTTGAAAAACTGTTTTTT. This gives the protein CASSLRQDLVEKLFF.

This clonotype was seen a handful of times. The chain has TRBV24-1 and TRBJ2-5; 7 nucleotides align to TRBD1. The germline CDR1 and CDR2 sequences are KGHDR and SFDVKD. V dropped 4 bases and J dropped 1; count of bases not matched to a gene: 8. The CDR3 consists of 16 residues. The CDR3 here is CATSENTGTAQETQYF. CDR3 nucleotides: TGTGCCACCAGTGAAAATACCGGGACAGCCCAAGAGACCCAGTACTTC.

V is TRBV4-2 and J is TRBJ2-1; D is perhaps TRBD2 (6 bases). V lost 1 base, J lost 8 bases, and 12 bases lay in between. Looked up from germline, CDR1 is LGHNA and CDR2 is YNFKEQ. This CDR3 contains 14 residues. The chain's CDR3 is CASSQVQRGDEQFF. The CDR3 nucleotides read TGTGCCAGCAGCCAAGTTCAGCGCGGGGATGAGCAGTTCTTC.

This clonotype was counted only a few times. The chain links TRBV4-1 to TRBJ2-1; 8 nucleotides align to TRBD2. The CDR3 loop spans 18 amino acids. Germline V lookup: CDR1 MGHRA, CDR2 YSYEKL. Losses at the gene ends were 0 bases for V and 7 bases for J; bases not matched to a gene: 14. This chain's CDR3 is CASSQDLSGTSGLNEQFF. CDR3 DNA sequence: TGCGCCAGCAGCCAAGATTTGTCAGGCACTAGCGGTTTAAATGAGCAGTTCTTC.

This clonotype has a handful of counts. The chain couples TRBV9 to TRBJ2-5; D could derive from TRBD1 or TRBD2 (5 bases each). CDR1 and CDR2 from the germline V gene are SGDLS and YYNGEE. Deletions cut 4 bases from V and 1 base from J, with 11 bases between. The CDR3 length is 14 residues. This CDR3 is CASSKEGIQETQYF. For the CDR3, the DNA is TGTGCCAGCAGCAAAGAGGGGATCCAAGAGACCCAGTACTTC.